These 20 T cell receptor beta chains were sequenced from one sample in a study of shared clonotypes between healthy human individuals. Here immunoSEQ multiplex PCR was the method, and the copy in TCRdb shows in-frame clones only, minus some. The repertoire holds roughly 500,000 clones, with around 96% as singletons. Input material: naive CD4+ T cells sorted from blood. The subset: CD45RA+ positively selected. The receptors here all came from a woman under 40 in good health.

This chain links TRBV6-5 with TRBJ2-2; 10 positions match TRBD1. The CDR3 is 14 residues long. Unmatched junction bases numbered 4, after V lost 8 bases and J lost 4 bases. Germline-derived CDR1 and CDR2 are MNHEY and SVGAGI. As DNA, the CDR3 is TGTGCCAGCGTTAGGGACAGGGGCACCGGGGAGCTGTTTTTT. It yields the protein CASVRDRGTGELFF.

The J gene is TRBJ2-1, the V gene TRBV7-2; 7 bases align to TRBD2. The junction had 10 bases not matched to a gene; V was cut back by 4 bases and J by 7 bases. This CDR3 contains 15 residues. Germline values: CDR1 SGHTA, CDR2 FQGNSA. Here the CDR3 DNA reads TGTGCCAGCAGCTCCGATTCGGGACTAAAGAATGAGCAGTTCTTC. It codes for CASSSDSGLKNEQFF.

This chain joins TRBV6-5 and TRBJ2-7; D unresolved. V shed 0 bases and J shed 2 bases, with 11 bases lying between them. The germline gives CDR1 MNHEY, CDR2 SVGAGI. This CDR3 comprises 15 residues. CDR3: CASSYSSYGAYEQYF. For the CDR3, the DNA is TGTGCCAGCAGTTACTCGAGTTACGGAGCCTACGAGCAGTACTTC.

The gene calls are TRBV19 and TRBJ2-1; maybe TRBD1 (5 bases). CDR1 is LNHDA, CDR2 SQIVND, per germline (reference sequence). The CDR3 spans 11 residues. Between the trimmed V and J ends, which lost 7 bases and 5 bases, there was a span of 6 bases. This chain's CDR3 is CASTGHNEQFF. The CDR3 DNA reads as TGTGCCAGTACAGGGCACAATGAGCAGTTCTTC.

The chain has TRBV29-1 and TRBJ2-5; a weak D match, TRBD2 (5 bases). V was trimmed by 2 bases and J by 5 bases, leaving 6 bases between them. Germline CDR1 SQVTM, CDR2 ANQGSEA. This CDR3 has 11 amino acids. The CDR3 loop reads CSVERRETQYF. CDR3 nucleotide sequence: TGCAGCGTTGAAAGGAGGGAGACCCAGTACTTC.

The J gene is TRBJ1-4, the V gene TRBV28; D ambiguous. This CDR3 is built from 12 residues. Per the germline V gene, CDR1 is MDHEN and CDR2 is SYDVKM. V was shortened by 6 bases and J by 8 bases, with 10 bases between the two germline ends. The CDR3 nucleotides are TGTGCCAGCAGAAATTCGAGGGAAAAACTGTTTTTT. Residues: CASRNSREKLFF.

The rearrangement joins TRBV28 to TRBJ2-7; 14 nucleotides align to TRBD2. CDR1 is MDHEN, CDR2 SYDVKM, per germline. This CDR3 has 16 amino acids. Trimming took 5 bases from V and 4 from J; bases not matched to a gene: 7. The CDR3 sequence: CASSPPGLAGAYEQYF. CDR3 DNA: TGTGCCAGCAGTCCCCCGGGACTAGCGGGAGCTTACGAGCAGTACTTC.

Only one count was recorded for this clone. This chain connects TRBV7-6 to TRBJ2-3, with 8 bases lining up with TRBD2. Germline CDR1 reads SGHVS; CDR2 reads FNYEAQ. The CDR3 spans 16 residues. After removal of 1 base from V and 5 bases from J, the junction contained 8 bases not matched to a gene. The CDR3 nucleotides are TGTGCCAGCAGCTTAGTAGGCCTAGCGGGTGGAGATACGCAGTATTTT. It yields the protein CASSLVGLAGGDTQYF.

The chain uses TRBV11-2 and TRBJ2-2, with a weak D call TRBD2 (5 bases). The CDR3 has 14 amino acids. CDR1 and CDR2 from the germline V gene are SGHAT and FQNNGV. Trimming stripped 1 base from V and 7 bases from J, with 10 bases between. CDR3 amino acids: CASSLGGRVGELFF. CDR3 DNA: TGTGCCAGCAGCTTAGGCGGGCGTGTCGGGGAGCTGTTTTTT.

This clone was found once. The chain employs TRBV5-4 and TRBJ2-3, with D possibly matching TRBD2 (6 bases). V lost 4 bases and J lost 0, with 18 bases in between. Germline V lookup: CDR1 SGHNT, CDR2 YYREEE (reference sequence). The CDR3 is 17 residues long. The CDR3 DNA reads as TGTGCCAGCAGCCCAGGAATTACTAGCCCCAGCACAGATACGCAGTATTTT. This sequence encodes CASSPGITSPSTDTQYF.

J is TRBJ2-7 and V is TRBV27; TRBD1 matches at 7 bases. The V gene's germline CDR1 is MNHEY and CDR2 SMNVEV (reference sequence). J gave up 3 bases and V 6 bases, and 11 bases lay outside the gene matches. This CDR3 spans 15 amino acids. CDR3 loop: CASSPSGTALYEQYF. Here the CDR3 DNA reads TGTGCCAGCAGCCCCTCCGGGACAGCTCTCTACGAGCAGTACTTC.

The rearrangement links TRBV7-9 to TRBJ1-1; D is unclear. The V gene's germline CDR1 is SEHNR and CDR2 FQNEAQ (reference sequence). The germline V and J ends were trimmed by 2 bases and 3 bases, with 4 bases remaining between them. The CDR3 loop spans 12 amino acids. The CDR3 is CASSLQYTEAFF. For the CDR3, the DNA is TGTGCCAGCAGCTTACAGTACACTGAAGCTTTCTTT.

V is TRBV18 and J is TRBJ2-7; 8 bases align to TRBD1. This CDR3 contains 15 residues. Trimming took 3 bases from V and 0 from J; bases not matched to a gene: 4. CDR1 is KGHSH, CDR2 LQKENI, per germline. CDR3 nucleotide sequence: TGTGCCAGCTCACCCCTGGACAGGGCCTCCTACGAGCAGTACTTC. Amino acids: CASSPLDRASYEQYF.

This chain links TRBV29-1 with TRBJ1-1; 9 bases align to TRBD1. There are 15 residues in the CDR3. CDR1 and CDR2 from the germline V gene are SQVTM and ANQGSEA. J gave up 5 bases and V 7 bases, and 14 bases lay outside the gene matches. This CDR3 is CSAHGRGQGNTEAFF. CDR3 DNA sequence: TGCAGCGCCCACGGGAGGGGACAGGGTAATACTGAAGCTTTCTTT.

The chain carries TRBV7-2 and TRBJ1-5; D may be TRBD1 (5 bases). The germline gives CDR1 SGHTA, CDR2 FQGNSA. The V gene lost 3 bases and the J gene lost 4 bases, with 13 bases spanning the gap. This CDR3 is 15 amino acids long. CDR3 residues: CASSLGPSGNQPQHF. As DNA, the CDR3 is TGTGCCAGCAGCTTGGGACCTTCTGGGAATCAGCCCCAGCATTTT.

The V gene is TRBV19, the J gene TRBJ1-3, with D possibly TRBD1 on 5 matching bases. V was trimmed by 8 bases and J by 0 bases, leaving 11 bases between them. The CDR3 extends over 14 amino acids. Germline CDR1 and CDR2: LNHDA and SQIVND (reference sequence). The CDR3 loop reads CASHFRASGNTIYF. CDR3 DNA: TGTGCCAGTCATTTCAGGGCCTCTGGAAACACCATATATTTT.

V is TRBV5-1 and J is TRBJ2-3; D not resolved. This CDR3 is built from 13 residues. The germline V gene has CDR1 SGHRS and CDR2 YFSETQ. V was cut by 0 bases and J by 2 bases, with 4 bases left in between. CDR3 nucleotides: TGCGCCAGCAGCTTGGGTATCACAGATACGCAGTATTTT. This encodes CASSLGITDTQYF.

This chain links TRBV29-1 with TRBJ2-5; no definite D call. Germline CDR1 SQVTM, CDR2 ANQGSEA. V lost 6 bases to trimming and J lost 5 bases, with 10 bases between them. This CDR3 has 11 residues. The CDR3 region has the DNA TGCAGCGTCGCCGGGTCGGAGACCCAGTACTTC. Protein sequence: CSVAGSETQYF.

Points on this clone: Other nucleotide sequences from this sample produce the same CDR3. CDR3 nucleotides: TGTGCCAGCAGCCAGGGTAGCGCGGAGACCCAGTACTTC. Its translation: CASSQGSAETQYF. The rearrangement links TRBV7-6 to TRBJ2-5, with D perhaps being TRBD1 or TRBD2 (5 bases each). The V end lost 5 bases, the J end lost 5 bases, and 12 bases lay between the germline ends. CDR3 size: 13 residues. The germline CDR1 and CDR2 sequences are SGHVS and FNYEAQ.

The rearrangement joins TRBV27 to TRBJ2-7, with 9 positions matching TRBD2. Trimming took 10 bases from V and 6 from J; bases not matched to a gene: 4. CDR3 length equals 11 residues. Per the germline V gene, CDR1 is MNHEY and CDR2 is SMNVEV (reference sequence). CDR3 nucleotides: TGTGCCAACCGCGGGGGGGCCGAGCAGTACTTC. It specifies CANRGGAEQYF.